Sequencing of this T cell receptor (beta chain) was carried out in a study of blood T cell repertoires in COVID-19. Study background: The analysed material was cDNA or gDNA that came from T cells, B-cell-depleted T cells, or PBMCs.

With 6 bases clipped from V and 4 bases from J, the junction kept 5 bases outside the gene matches. This CDR3 has 14 residues. Germline loops: CDR1 SGHAT, CDR2 FQDESV (reference sequence). How the authors handled the data: Reference gene primers were amplified, and this amplification served to estimate nucleated cell counts. Method: immunoSEQ multiplex PCR; TCRdb's copy keeps in-frame clones and lacks some. V, J and clone size were drawn from that table, and D and trimming were deduced from the DNA. The sample has 180,000 or so clones, just under 80% seen once. V gene TRBV11-1 combines with J gene TRBJ1-1; 10 bases align to TRBD1. This clonotype was sampled from a woman aged 80 or over with active or convalescent COVID-19. Sequencing was carried out using peripheral blood. CDR3 coding DNA: TGTGCCAGCAGACCCGGACAGGGGGGCACTGAAGCTTTCTTT. This gives the protein CASRPGQGGTEAFF.